This T cell receptor beta chain was found in a study of cytomegalovirus exposure and HLA in healthy donors. Concerning this clone itself: Its antigen is not known.

Use of 60 Vbeta and 13 Jbeta primers characterized the PCR. Clones were read by immunoSEQ multiplex PCR, and TCRdb kept only the in-frame ones, dropping some. The table shows around 250,000 clones, with around 81% occurring only once. General study points: The study designated over 150 TCR beta chains cytomegalovirus-associated.

Germline loops: CDR1 LNHNV, CDR2 YYDKDF (reference sequence). This CDR3 has 13 amino acids. Between the trimmed V and J ends, which lost 0 bases and 5 bases, there was a span of 6 bases. Though nominally healthy at sampling, donors likely had unrecorded immune exposures. What was sequenced was PBMCs. V and J are TRBV15 and TRBJ2-3; D is undetermined. This TCR was recovered from a woman aged 60-70 years in good health and CMV-seropositive. In DNA, the CDR3 is TGTGCCACCAGCAGAGATCAGATAGATACGCAGTATTTT. As protein: CATSRDQIDTQYF.